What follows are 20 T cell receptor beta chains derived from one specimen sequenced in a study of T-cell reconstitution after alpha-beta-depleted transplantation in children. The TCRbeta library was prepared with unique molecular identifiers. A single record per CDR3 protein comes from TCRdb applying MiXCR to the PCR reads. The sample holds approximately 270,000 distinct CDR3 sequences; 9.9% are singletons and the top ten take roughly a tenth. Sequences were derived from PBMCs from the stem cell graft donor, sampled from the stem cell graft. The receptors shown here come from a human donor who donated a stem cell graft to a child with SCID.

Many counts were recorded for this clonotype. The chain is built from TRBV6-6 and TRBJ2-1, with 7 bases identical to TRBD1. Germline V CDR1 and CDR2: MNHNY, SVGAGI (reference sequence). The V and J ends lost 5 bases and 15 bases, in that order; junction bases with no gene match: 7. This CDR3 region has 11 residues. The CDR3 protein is CASSGDRERFF. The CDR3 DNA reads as TGTGCCAGCAGTGGAGACAGGGAGAGGTTCTTC.

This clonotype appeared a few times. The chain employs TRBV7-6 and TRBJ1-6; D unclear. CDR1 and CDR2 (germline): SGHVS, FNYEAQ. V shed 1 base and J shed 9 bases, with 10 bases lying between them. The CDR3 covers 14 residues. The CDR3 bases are TGTGCCAGCAGCTTAGAATTCTCGGGTTCACCCCTCCACTTT. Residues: CASSLEFSGSPLHF. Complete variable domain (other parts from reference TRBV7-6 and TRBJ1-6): GAGVSQSPRYKVTKRGQDVALRCDPISGHVSLYWYRQALGQGPEFLTYFNYEAQQDKSGLPNDRFSAERPEGSISTLTIQRTEQRDSAMYRCASSLEFSGSPLHFGNGTRLTVT.

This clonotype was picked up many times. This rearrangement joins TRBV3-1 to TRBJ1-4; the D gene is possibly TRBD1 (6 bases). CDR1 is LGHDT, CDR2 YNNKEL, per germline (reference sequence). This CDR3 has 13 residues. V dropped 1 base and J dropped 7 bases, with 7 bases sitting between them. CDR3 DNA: TGTGCCAGCAGCCAAGGGGACACTGAAAAACTGTTTTTT. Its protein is CASSQGDTEKLFF.

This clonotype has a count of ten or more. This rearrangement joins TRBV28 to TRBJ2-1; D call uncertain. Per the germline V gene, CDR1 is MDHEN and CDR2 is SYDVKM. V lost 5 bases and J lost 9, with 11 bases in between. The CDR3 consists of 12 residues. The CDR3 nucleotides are TGTGCCAGCAGTGCCGACGGCATTGAGCAGTTCTTC. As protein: CASSADGIEQFF. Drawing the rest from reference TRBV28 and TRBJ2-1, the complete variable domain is DVKVTQSSRYLVKRTGEKVFLECVQDMDHENMFWYRQDPGLGLRLIYFSYDVKMKEKGDIPEGYSVSREKKERFSLILESASTNQTSMYLCASSADGIEQFFGPGTRLTVL.

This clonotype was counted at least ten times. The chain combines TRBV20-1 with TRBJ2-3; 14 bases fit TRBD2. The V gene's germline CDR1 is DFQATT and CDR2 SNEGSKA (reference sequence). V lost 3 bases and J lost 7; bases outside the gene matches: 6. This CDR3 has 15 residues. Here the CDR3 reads CSARGTSGGGNTQYF. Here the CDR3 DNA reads TGCAGTGCTAGGGGGACTAGCGGGGGTGGAAATACGCAGTATTTT.

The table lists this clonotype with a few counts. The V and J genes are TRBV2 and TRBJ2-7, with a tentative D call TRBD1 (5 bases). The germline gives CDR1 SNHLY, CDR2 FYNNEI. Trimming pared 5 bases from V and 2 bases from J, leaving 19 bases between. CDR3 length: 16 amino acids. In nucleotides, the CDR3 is TGTGCCAGCAGTCCCCCCCCCGGCCAGGGCGCCTACGAGCAGTACTTC. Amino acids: CASSPPPGQGAYEQYF.

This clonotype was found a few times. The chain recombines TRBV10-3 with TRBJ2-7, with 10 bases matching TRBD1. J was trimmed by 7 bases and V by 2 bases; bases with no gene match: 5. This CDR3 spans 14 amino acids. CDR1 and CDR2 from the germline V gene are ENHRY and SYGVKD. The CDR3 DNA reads TGTGCCATCAGTGAGGGGACAGGGGTTTTGGAGCAGTACTTC. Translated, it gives CAISEGTGVLEQYF.

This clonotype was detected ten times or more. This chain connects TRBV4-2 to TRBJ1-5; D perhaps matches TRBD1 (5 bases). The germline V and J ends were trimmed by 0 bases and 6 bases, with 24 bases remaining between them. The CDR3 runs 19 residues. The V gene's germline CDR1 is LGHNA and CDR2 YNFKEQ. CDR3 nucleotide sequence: TGTGCCAGCAGCCAAGATCAGGGTTTAAGCTTCGTGGAGGCTCAGCCCCAGCATTTT. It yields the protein CASSQDQGLSFVEAQPQHF.

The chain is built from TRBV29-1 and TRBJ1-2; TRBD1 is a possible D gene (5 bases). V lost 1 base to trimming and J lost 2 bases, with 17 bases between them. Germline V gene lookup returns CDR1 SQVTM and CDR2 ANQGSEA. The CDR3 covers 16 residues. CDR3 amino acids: CSVEGGVDRYNYGYTF. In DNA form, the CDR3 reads TGCAGCGTTGAAGGCGGGGTAGACAGATACAACTATGGCTACACCTTC.

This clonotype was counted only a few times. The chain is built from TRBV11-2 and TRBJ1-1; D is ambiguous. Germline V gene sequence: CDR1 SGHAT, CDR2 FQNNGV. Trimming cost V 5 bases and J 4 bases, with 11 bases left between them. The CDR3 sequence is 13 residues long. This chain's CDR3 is CASSQQSRTEAFF. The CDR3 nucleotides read TGTGCCAGCAGCCAACAGAGCCGCACTGAAGCTTTCTTT.

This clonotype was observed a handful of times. CDR3 sequence: CASSQSGRRTPGTGGNEQFF. CDR3 in DNA: TGTGCCAGCAGCCAAAGCGGTAGGAGAACCCCCGGGACAGGGGGCAATGAGCAGTTCTTC. The chain couples TRBV3-1 to TRBJ2-1, with 11 positions matching TRBD1. Trimming at V came to 2 bases and at J to 6 bases, leaving 18 bases not matched to a gene. The CDR3 has 20 residues. Per germline, CDR1 LGHDT and CDR2 YNNKEL (reference sequence).

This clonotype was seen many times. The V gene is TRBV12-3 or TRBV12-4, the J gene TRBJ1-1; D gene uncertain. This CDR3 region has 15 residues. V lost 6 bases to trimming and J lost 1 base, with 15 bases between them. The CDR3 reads CASRSTGARNTEAFF. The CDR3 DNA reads TGTGCCAGCAGATCGACCGGAGCGAGGAACACTGAAGCTTTCTTT.

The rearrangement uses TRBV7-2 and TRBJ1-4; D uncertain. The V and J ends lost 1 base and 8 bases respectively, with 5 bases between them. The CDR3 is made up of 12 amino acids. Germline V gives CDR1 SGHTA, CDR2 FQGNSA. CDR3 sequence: CASSLEREKLFF. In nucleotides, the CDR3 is TGTGCCAGCAGCTTAGAGAGGGAAAAACTGTTTTTT.

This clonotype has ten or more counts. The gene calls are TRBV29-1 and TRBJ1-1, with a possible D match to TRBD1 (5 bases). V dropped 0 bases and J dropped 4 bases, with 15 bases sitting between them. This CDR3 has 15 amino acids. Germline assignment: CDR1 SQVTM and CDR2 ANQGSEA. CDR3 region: CSVEDGQGGGTEAFF. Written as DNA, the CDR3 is TGCAGCGTTGAAGATGGGCAGGGAGGCGGCACTGAAGCTTTCTTT.

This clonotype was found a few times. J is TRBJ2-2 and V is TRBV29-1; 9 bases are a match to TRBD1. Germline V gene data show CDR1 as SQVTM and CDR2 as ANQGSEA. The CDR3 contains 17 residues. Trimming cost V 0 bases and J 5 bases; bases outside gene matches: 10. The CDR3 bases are TGCAGCGTTGAAGATCCAGCGGACAGGGGAAGTACCGGGGAGCTGTTTTTT. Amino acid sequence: CSVEDPADRGSTGELFF.

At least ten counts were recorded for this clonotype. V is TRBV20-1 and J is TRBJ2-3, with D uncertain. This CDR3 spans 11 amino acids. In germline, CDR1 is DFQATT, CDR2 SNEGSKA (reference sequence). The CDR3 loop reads CAPVRTDTQYF. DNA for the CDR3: TGCGCCCCGGTGCGCACAGATACGCAGTATTTT.

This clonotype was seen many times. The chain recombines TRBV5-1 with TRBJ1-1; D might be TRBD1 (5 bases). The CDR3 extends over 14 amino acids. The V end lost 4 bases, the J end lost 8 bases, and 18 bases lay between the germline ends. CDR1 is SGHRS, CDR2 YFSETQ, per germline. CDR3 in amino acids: CASSRGDPKQEAFF. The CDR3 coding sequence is TGCGCCAGCAGCCGCGGGGACCCTAAACAAGAAGCTTTCTTT.

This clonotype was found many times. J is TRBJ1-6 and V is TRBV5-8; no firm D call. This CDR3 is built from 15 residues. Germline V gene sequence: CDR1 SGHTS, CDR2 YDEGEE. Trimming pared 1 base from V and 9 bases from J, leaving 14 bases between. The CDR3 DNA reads TGTGCCAGCAGCTTGAGGACTGCGTCATTTTCACCCCTCCACTTT. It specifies CASSLRTASFSPLHF.

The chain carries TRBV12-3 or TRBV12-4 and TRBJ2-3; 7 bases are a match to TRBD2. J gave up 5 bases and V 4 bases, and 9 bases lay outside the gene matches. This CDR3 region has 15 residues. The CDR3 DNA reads TGTGCCAGCAGTTACCCGGGGGAGGGAGAAGATACGCAGTATTTT. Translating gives CASSYPGEGEDTQYF.

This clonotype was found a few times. DNA for the CDR3: TGTGCCAGCAGTTCCGACATAGTTGTAGCGGGGATCACAGATACGCAGTATTTT. It translates to CASSSDIVVAGITDTQYF. The chain combines TRBV6-5 with TRBJ2-3; 8 nucleotides line up with TRBD2. With V trimmed by 4 bases and J by 2 bases, 14 bases remained unmatched. CDR1 is MNHEY, CDR2 SVGAGI, per germline. The CDR3 length is 18 residues.